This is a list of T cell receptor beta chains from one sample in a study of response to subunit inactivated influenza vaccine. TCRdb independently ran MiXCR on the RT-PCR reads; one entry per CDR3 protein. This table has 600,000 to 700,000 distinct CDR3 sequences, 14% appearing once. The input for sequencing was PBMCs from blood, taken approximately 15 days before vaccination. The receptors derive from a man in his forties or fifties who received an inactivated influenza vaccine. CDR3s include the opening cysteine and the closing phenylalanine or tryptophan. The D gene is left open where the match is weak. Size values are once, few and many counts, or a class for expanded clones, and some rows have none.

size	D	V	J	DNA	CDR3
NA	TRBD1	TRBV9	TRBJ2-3	TGTGCCAGCAGCGCACGGGACAGGGTACCAGATACGCAGTATTTT	CASSARDRVPDTQYF
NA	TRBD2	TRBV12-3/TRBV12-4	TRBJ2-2	TGTGCCAGCAGAGCGGGGATGGGCACCGGGGAGCTGTTTTTT	CASRAGMGTGELFF
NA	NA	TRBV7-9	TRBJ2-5	TGTGCCAGCACCCCTCAAGAGACCCAGTACTTC	CASTPQETQYF
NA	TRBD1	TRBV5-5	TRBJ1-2	TGTGCCAGCAGCCCGACAGGGTCGCAAAACTATGGCTACACCTTC	CASSPTGSQNYGYTF
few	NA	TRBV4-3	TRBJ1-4	TGCGCCAGCAGCCAAGCAGGAGCGGGGGGATTAAATGAAAAACTGTTTTTT	CASSQAGAGGLNEKLFF
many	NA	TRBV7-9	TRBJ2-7	TGTGCCAGCAGCTTAGGAGTCCACGAGCAGTACTTC	CASSLGVHEQYF
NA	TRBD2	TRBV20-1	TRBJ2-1	TGCAGTGCTAGAATATCCGGGAGGAAGGATGAGCAGTTCTTC	CSARISGRKDEQFF
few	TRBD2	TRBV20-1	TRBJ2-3	TGCAGTGTGCGGCGGGAGCCCACAGATACGCAGTATTTT	CSVRREPTDTQYF
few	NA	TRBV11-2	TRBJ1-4	TGTGCCAGCAGCTTAGGGGGCAGGGCCGCAACTAATGAAAAACTGTTTTTT	CASSLGGRAATNEKLFF
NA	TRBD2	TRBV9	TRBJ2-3	TGTGCCAGCAGCGTAGGACTAGCGGGGGGGCGGGTCACAGATACGCAGTATTTT	CASSVGLAGGRVTDTQYF
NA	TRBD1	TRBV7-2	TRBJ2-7	TGTGCCAGCAGCTTGGTGGACAGGGCCTACGAGCAGTACTTC	CASSLVDRAYEQYF
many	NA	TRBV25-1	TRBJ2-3	TGTGCCAGCAGTGGGTCGACTATCTCTACGCAGTATTTT	CASSGSTISTQYF
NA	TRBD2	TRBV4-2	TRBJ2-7	TGTGCCAGCAGCCAAGAGCTCCTAGCGGGAGGGTGGGCCTACGAGCAGTACTTC	CASSQELLAGGWAYEQYF
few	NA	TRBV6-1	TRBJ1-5	TGTGCCAGCAGTCCGGACTTTCGACAGCCCCAGCATTTT	CASSPDFRQPQHF
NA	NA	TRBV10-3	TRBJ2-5	TGTGCCATCAGTGACTCCCTGGGGGAGACCCAGTACTTC	CAISDSLGETQYF
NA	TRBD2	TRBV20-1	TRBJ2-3	TGCAGTGCTACTAGCGGGAGAGATACGCAGTATTTT	CSATSGRDTQYF
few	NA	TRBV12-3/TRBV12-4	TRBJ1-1	TGTGCCAGCAGAACGGGCAGTGAAGCTTTCTTT	CASRTGSEAFF
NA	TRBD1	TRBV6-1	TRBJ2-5	TGTGCCAGCACGATCGGGACAGGGGGCCCCCAAGAGACCCAGTACTTC	CASTIGTGGPQETQYF
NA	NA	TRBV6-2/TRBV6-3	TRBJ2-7	TGTGCCAGCAGTGGCGACCGCGCGGAGCAGTACTTC	CASSGDRAEQYF
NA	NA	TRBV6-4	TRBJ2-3	TGTGCCAGCAGTGACGCGGGGAGTCACACAGATACGCAGTATTTT	CASSDAGSHTDTQYF
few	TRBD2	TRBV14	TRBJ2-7	TGTGCCAGCAGCCATTGGGGGACTAGCGTCTCCTACGAGCAGTACTTC	CASSHWGTSVSYEQYF
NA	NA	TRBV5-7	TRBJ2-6	TGTGCCAGCAGCTCGGCTAGTAAGACCTGGGCCAACGTCCTGACTTTC	CASSSASKTWANVLTF
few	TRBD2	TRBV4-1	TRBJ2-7	TGCGCCAGCAGCCAAGATCCGTTTGCTACTAGCGGAGGTTACGAGCAGTACTTC	CASSQDPFATSGGYEQYF
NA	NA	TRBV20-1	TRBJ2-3	TGCAGTGCGGACGGACTACGGGGTGCGGGGGATACGCAGTATTTT	CSADGLRGAGDTQYF
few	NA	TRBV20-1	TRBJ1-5	TGCAGTGCCCCGGACAGCCGTAGCAATCAGCCCCAGCATTTT	CSAPDSRSNQPQHF
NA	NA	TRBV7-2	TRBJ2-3	TGTGCCAGCAGCCCTGGGGACGGTCGAAGCACAGATACGCAGTATTTT	CASSPGDGRSTDTQYF
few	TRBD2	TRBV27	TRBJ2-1	TGTGCCAGCAGTTTCGGTAGTGTAGCGGGGGGGTATGAGCAGTTCTTC	CASSFGSVAGGYEQFF
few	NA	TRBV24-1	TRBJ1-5	TGTGCCACCAGTGAGGGGTATAGCAATCAGCCCCAGCATTTT	CATSEGYSNQPQHF
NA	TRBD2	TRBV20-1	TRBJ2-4	TGCAGTGCTCAACTAGCGGGAGGGGGATACCTTCAGTACTTC	CSAQLAGGGYLQYF
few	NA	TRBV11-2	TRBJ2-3	TGTGCCAGCAGCCCCCGGGAGCGGACTCTGGATACGCAGTATTTT	CASSPRERTLDTQYF
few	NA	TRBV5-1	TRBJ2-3	TGCGCCAGCAGTAGAGGAGAAACTAGCACAGATACGCAGTATTTT	CASSRGETSTDTQYF
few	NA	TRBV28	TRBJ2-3	TGTGCCAGCAACTCGGGTAGGAGCACAGATACGCAGTATTTT	CASNSGRSTDTQYF
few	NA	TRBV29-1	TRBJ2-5	TGCAGCGTTGAGCTGGTCGGTCAAGAGACCCAGTACTTC	CSVELVGQETQYF